This T cell receptor (beta chain) comes out of a study of blood T cells in healthy people across ages. The CDR3 has 12 amino acids. Trimming cost V 5 bases and J 4 bases, with 9 bases left between them. Germline CDR1 is SGHTA and CDR2 is FQGNSA. A second PCR, run for roughly 7 to 12 cycles, used a sample-barcoded 5' primer plus a J-beta primer mix. No fewer than 3 million CDR3-containing paired-end reads came from each sample. MiXCR, applied by TCRdb to the 5' RACE reads, yields one record per CDR3 protein. The repertoire has 1.2 million to 1.5 million distinct CDR3 sequences, roughly 40% of them found once; the top ten carry under 8%. Each sample gave at least 6 million isolated PBMCs.

The sequence was obtained from a woman aged 18-29 years in good health. The sequencing input was blood. The rearrangement links TRBV7-2 to TRBJ2-7; TRBD1 is a possible D gene (5 bases). CDR3 DNA: TGTACCAGCAGCCCCAGGGCTTACGAGCAGTACTTC. This gives the protein CTSSPRAYEQYF.